One and the same sample provided the 20 T cell receptor beta chains below, sequenced in a study of T cell responses to AZD1222 COVID-19 vaccine (dated by TCRdb to about 2021). The library was produced with the immunoSEQ multiplex PCR assay. TCRdb took this table from immuneACCESS and kept in-frame rearrangements with V and J called. Such tables lack part of the clones; where checked against another copy, unresolved V genes explain under half of the gap, and the rest is unexplained. Counted in this sample were approximately 96,000 clones; about 90% of them appeared once. Clones ranked in the top ten supply under 14% of the sample. The sample's time point, from its label and the paper: about 28 days (+/-7) after the second vaccine dose. The specimen was peripheral blood, collected 28 days after the second AZD1222 dose. These receptors originate from an adult who received the AZD1222 COVID-19 vaccine.

This chain uses TRBV5-1 with TRBJ1-1; no firm D call. V was cut by 3 bases and J by 6 bases, with 6 bases left in between. Germline V gives CDR1 SGHRS, CDR2 YFSETQ. This CDR3 comprises 11 residues. The CDR3: CASSSGAEAFF. In DNA, the CDR3 is TGCGCCAGCAGCTCAGGAGCTGAAGCTTTCTTT. The variable domain in full, with the rest retrieved from reference TRBV5-1 and TRBJ1-1, is KAGVTQTPRYLIKTRGQQVTLSCSPISGHRSVSWYQQTPGQGLQFLFEYFSETQRNKGNFPGRFSGRQFSNSRSEMNVSTLELGDSALYLCASSSGAEAFFGQGTRLTVV.

This sequence joins TRBV18 and TRBJ1-2; 7 bases fit TRBD1. Germline V gene sequence: CDR1 KGHSH, CDR2 LQKENI. CDR3 length equals 13 residues. Losses at the gene ends were 2 bases for V and 7 bases for J; bases not matched to a gene: 4. The CDR3: CASSPDRVGGYTF. The CDR3 DNA follows: TGTGCCAGCTCACCAGACAGGGTGGGTGGCTACACCTTC.

The chain combines TRBV2 with TRBJ2-1; D is unresolved. V dropped 7 bases and J dropped 9 bases, with 10 bases sitting between them. Looked up from germline, CDR1 is SNHLY and CDR2 is FYNNEI. CDR3 length: 11 amino acids. In DNA form, the CDR3 reads TGTGCCAGCATTACATTGGGTGAGCAGTTCTTC. It translates to CASITLGEQFF.

This clone showed up just once. The rearrangement links TRBV19 to TRBJ1-1; D uncertain. Trimming left V 3 bases short and J 5 bases short, with 10 bases between. The V gene's germline CDR1 is LNHDA and CDR2 SQIVND (reference sequence). This CDR3 has 13 amino acids. CDR3 nucleotides: TGTGCCAGTAGTATTGGCGGGGTTACTGAAGCTTTCTTT. Its translation is CASSIGGVTEAFF.

V usage is TRBV27 and J usage is TRBJ2-5; D possibly corresponds to TRBD1 (5 bases). V was shortened by 6 bases and J by 5 bases, with 19 bases between the two germline ends. The CDR3 covers 15 residues. Germline V gene lookup returns CDR1 MNHEY and CDR2 SMNVEV (reference sequence). The CDR3 DNA reads as TGTGCCAGCAGGCCCCAGGGCAACGAGGAGGAGACCCAGTACTTC. Translation: CASRPQGNEEETQYF.

This rearrangement joins TRBV27 to TRBJ1-2; D gene uncertain. Germline loops: CDR1 MNHEY, CDR2 SMNVEV (reference sequence). This CDR3 has 17 residues. V was shortened by 5 bases and J by 1 base, with 20 bases between the two germline ends. The CDR3: CASSKSSAQPINYGYTF. In DNA form, the CDR3 reads TGTGCCAGCAGTAAGTCCTCAGCCCAACCGATTAACTATGGCTACACCTTC.

The chain carries TRBV18 and TRBJ1-2; tentatively, D is TRBD1 (6 bases). Trimming pared 3 bases from V and 0 bases from J, leaving 14 bases between. The CDR3 covers 16 residues. Per germline, CDR1 KGHSH and CDR2 LQKENI. CDR3 sequence (DNA): TGTGCCAGCTCACCGACAGGTATCGGAGCTAACTATGGCTACACCTTC. Protein: CASSPTGIGANYGYTF.

This chain joins TRBV14 and TRBJ1-4, with D possibly matching TRBD1 (5 bases). CDR3 length: 15 residues. The V and J ends lost 0 bases and 8 bases respectively, with 13 bases between them. Germline V CDR1 and CDR2: SGHDN, FVKESK. The DNA for the CDR3 is TGTGCCAGCAGCCAAGAGAAATGGGGCGGAGAAAAACTGTTTTTT. It encodes CASSQEKWGGEKLFF. The variable domain in full, with the rest retrieved from reference TRBV14 and TRBJ1-4, is EAGVTQFPSHSVIEKGQTVTLRCDPISGHDNLYWYRRVMGKEIKFLLHFVKESKQDESGMPNNRFLAERTGGTYSTLKVQPAELEDSGVYFCASSQEKWGGEKLFFGSGTQLSVL.

The chain joins TRBV18 to TRBJ1-5; 9 bases agree with TRBD1. The CDR3 has 14 amino acids. V lost 5 bases, J lost 6 bases, and 5 bases stayed unmatched. Germline CDR1 KGHSH, CDR2 LQKENI. CDR3 sequence (DNA): TGTGCCAGCTCAGGGACAGGGATTGGTCAGCCCCAGCATTTT. This codes for CASSGTGIGQPQHF.

The gene calls are TRBV29-1 and TRBJ1-2; D gene ambiguous. Germline assignment: CDR1 SQVTM and CDR2 ANQGSEA. The CDR3 extends over 12 amino acids. V gave up 4 bases and J gave up 0 bases, with 6 bases separating them. CDR3 sequence (DNA): TGCAGCGTTGTAATGACTAACTATGGCTACACCTTC. Protein: CSVVMTNYGYTF. Variable domain in full (rest from reference TRBV29-1 and TRBJ1-2): SAVISQKPSRDICQRGTSLTIQCQVDSQVTMMFWYRQQPGQSLTLIATANQGSEATYESGFVIDKFPISRPNLTFSTLTVSNMSPEDSSIYLCSVVMTNYGYTFGSGTRLTVV.

V and J are TRBV7-9 and TRBJ1-2, with TRBD1 as a possible D gene (6 bases). V was cut by 10 bases and J by 3 bases, with 21 bases left in between. The CDR3 is 15 amino acids. Per germline, CDR1 SEHNR and CDR2 FQNEAQ (reference sequence). CDR3 loop: CATTVGGTGHYGYTF. CDR3 in DNA: TGTGCCACCACCGTGGGGGGCACCGGCCACTATGGCTACACCTTC.

The gene calls are TRBV6-4 and TRBJ2-7; D uncertain. Trimming removed 2 bases from V and 5 bases from J, with 13 bases in between. Looked up from germline, CDR1 is MRHNA and CDR2 is SNTAGT. This CDR3 region has 14 residues. This chain's CDR3 is CASSDVEGPDEQYF. Here the CDR3 DNA reads TGTGCCAGCAGTGACGTGGAAGGGCCGGACGAGCAGTACTTC.

This chain links TRBV6-5 with TRBJ1-5; tentative D call: TRBD1 (5 bases). The CDR3 is made up of 15 amino acids. Per the germline V gene, CDR1 is MNHEY and CDR2 is SVGAGI. Trimming took off 7 bases at V and 4 bases at J, with 17 bases between the two ends. Written as DNA, the CDR3 is TGTGCCAGCACCCCGGGGGTTTCAGGGAATCAGCCCCAGCATTTT. It codes for CASTPGVSGNQPQHF.

This clone was seen many times. The chain uses TRBV7-8 and TRBJ2-2; perhaps TRBD2 as D (5 bases). This CDR3 has 16 amino acids. Trimming cost V 0 bases and J 7 bases, with 15 bases left between them. The germline gives CDR1 SGHVS, CDR2 FQNEAQ. This CDR3 reads CASSLARRRQNGELFF. The CDR3 bases are TGTGCCAGCAGCTTAGCGAGGAGGCGGCAGAACGGGGAGCTGTTTTTT.

The chain is built from TRBV27 and TRBJ2-2, with 8 bases identical to TRBD1. The CDR3 sequence is 12 residues long. From germline, CDR1 is MNHEY and CDR2 SMNVEV (reference sequence). V lost 8 bases to trimming and J lost 5 bases; unmatched junction nucleotides: 1. CDR3 bases: TGTGCCAGCGGACAGGGTACCGGGGAGCTGTTTTTT. Translation: CASGQGTGELFF.

The V call is TRBV10-1, the J call TRBJ1-1; 11 bases map to TRBD1. This CDR3 is 14 amino acids long. Germline loops: CDR1 WNHNN, CDR2 SYGVQD (reference sequence). V dropped 2 bases and J dropped 4; count of bases not matched to a gene: 0. The CDR3 here is CASSEGTGGTEAFF. In DNA form, the CDR3 reads TGCGCCAGCAGTGAGGGGACAGGGGGCACTGAAGCTTTCTTT.

This chain connects TRBV12-3 or TRBV12-4 to TRBJ1-1, with unresolved D. The length of the CDR3 is 12 residues. Deletions cut 11 bases from V and 8 bases from J, with 18 bases between. The CDR3 nucleotides are TGTGCCGACTCATCGGTGGATCGGGAAGCTTTCTTT. It specifies CADSSVDREAFF.

CDR3 sequence reads: CASSAPLAGLPHNEQFF. The CDR3 bases are TGTGCCAGCAGCGCCCCCTTAGCGGGGCTCCCCCACAATGAGCAGTTCTTC. The chain carries TRBV9 and TRBJ2-1, with TRBD2 identical over 8 bases. The CDR3 covers 17 residues. Per germline, CDR1 SGDLS and CDR2 YYNGEE. The trim removed 3 bases at V and 5 bases at J, leaving 13 bases unmatched.

This rearrangement joins TRBV28 to TRBJ1-1, with unresolved D. CDR1 and CDR2 (germline): MDHEN, SYDVKM. V gave up 8 bases and J gave up 1 base, with 5 bases separating them. This CDR3 has 11 residues. CDR3 DNA: TGTGCCAGCGTCCGGAACACTGAAGCTTTCTTT. Translation: CASVRNTEAFF.

The chain joins TRBV5-4 to TRBJ2-3; D tentatively reads TRBD1 or TRBD2 (6 bases each). Per the germline V gene, CDR1 is SGHNT and CDR2 is YYREEE (reference sequence). Trimming removed 4 bases at V and 2 bases at J, with 14 bases between. The CDR3 has 15 amino acids. The CDR3: CASSPGGRHTDTQYF. CDR3 bases: TGTGCCAGCAGCCCCGGGGGCAGGCACACAGATACGCAGTATTTT.